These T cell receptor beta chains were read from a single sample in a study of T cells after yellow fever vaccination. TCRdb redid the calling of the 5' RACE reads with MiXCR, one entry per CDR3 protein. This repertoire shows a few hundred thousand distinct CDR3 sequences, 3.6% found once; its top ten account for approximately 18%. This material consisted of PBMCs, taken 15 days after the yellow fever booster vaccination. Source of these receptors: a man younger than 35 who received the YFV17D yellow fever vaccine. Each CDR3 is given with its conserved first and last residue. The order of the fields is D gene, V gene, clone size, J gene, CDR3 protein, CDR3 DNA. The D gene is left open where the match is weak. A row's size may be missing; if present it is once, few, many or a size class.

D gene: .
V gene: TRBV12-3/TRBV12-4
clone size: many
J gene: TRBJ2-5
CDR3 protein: CASRGTSEALSF
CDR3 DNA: TGTGCCAGCAGGGGCACCAGTGAGGCCCTATCCTTC

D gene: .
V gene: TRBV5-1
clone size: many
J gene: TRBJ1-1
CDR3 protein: CASSFGVDGEAFF
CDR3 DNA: TGCGCCAGCAGCTTCGGCGTGGACGGCGAAGCTTTCTTT

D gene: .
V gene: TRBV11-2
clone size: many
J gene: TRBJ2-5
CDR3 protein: CASSLGSIGVRETQYF
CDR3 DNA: TGTGCCAGCAGCTTAGGGTCTATCGGAGTTCGAGAGACCCAGTACTTC

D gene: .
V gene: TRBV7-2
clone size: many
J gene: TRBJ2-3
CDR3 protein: CASSLAQGPDTQYF
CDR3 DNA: TGTGCCAGCAGCTTAGCACAGGGTCCAGATACGCAGTATTTT

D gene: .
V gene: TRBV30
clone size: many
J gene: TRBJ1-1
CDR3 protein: CAWSVRGGTEAFF
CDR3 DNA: TGTGCCTGGAGTGTTCGGGGAGGCACTGAAGCTTTCTTT

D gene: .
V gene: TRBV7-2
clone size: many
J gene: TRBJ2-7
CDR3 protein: CASSTSGTGNYEQYF
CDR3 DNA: TGTGCCAGCAGCACTAGCGGGACAGGGAACTACGAGCAGTACTTC

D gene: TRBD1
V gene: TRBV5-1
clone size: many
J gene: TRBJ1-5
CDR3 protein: CASSLGTGEQPQHF
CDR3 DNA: TGCGCCAGCAGCTTGGGGACAGGGGAACAGCCCCAGCATTTT

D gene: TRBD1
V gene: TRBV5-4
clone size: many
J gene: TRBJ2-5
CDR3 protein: CASSLEGAKTQYF
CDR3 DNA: TGTGCCAGCAGCTTGGAGGGGGCCAAGACCCAGTACTTC

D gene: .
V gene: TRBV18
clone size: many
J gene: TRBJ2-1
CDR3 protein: CASSPPDTYNEQFF
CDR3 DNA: TGTGCCAGCTCACCACCGGACACCTACAATGAGCAGTTCTTC

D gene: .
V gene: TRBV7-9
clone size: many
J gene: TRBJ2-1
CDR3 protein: CASSFALGRFEQFF
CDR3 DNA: TGTGCCAGCAGCTTCGCACTAGGAAGGTTTGAGCAGTTCTTC

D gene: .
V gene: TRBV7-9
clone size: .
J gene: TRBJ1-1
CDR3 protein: CASSGADEAFF
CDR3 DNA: TGTGCCAGCAGCGGGGCAGACGAAGCTTTCTTT

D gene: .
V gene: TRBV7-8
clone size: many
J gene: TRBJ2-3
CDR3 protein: CASSLQAQQGTQYF
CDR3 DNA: TGTGCCAGCAGCTTACAGGCCCAGCAGGGTACGCAGTATTTT

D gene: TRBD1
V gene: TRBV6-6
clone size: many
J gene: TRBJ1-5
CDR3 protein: CASSYETGHSNQPQHF
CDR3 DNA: TGTGCCAGCAGTTACGAGACAGGGCATAGCAATCAGCCCCAGCATTTT

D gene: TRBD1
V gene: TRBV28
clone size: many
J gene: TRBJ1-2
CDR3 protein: CASSGQGRTYGYTF
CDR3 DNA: TGTGCCAGCAGTGGACAGGGGAGGACCTATGGCTACACCTTC

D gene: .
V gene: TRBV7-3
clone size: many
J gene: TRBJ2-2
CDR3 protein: CASSLTWSGELFF
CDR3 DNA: TGTGCCAGCAGCCTAACTTGGTCCGGGGAGCTGTTTTTT

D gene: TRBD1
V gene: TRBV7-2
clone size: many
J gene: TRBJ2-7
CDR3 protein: CASSVRQGARYEQYF
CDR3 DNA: TGTGCCAGCAGCGTCAGACAGGGGGCGCGGTACGAGCAGTACTTC

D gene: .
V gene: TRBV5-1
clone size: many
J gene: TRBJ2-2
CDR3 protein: CASSLTARRATGELFF
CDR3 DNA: TGCGCCAGCAGCCTGACCGCTCGACGGGCCACCGGGGAGCTGTTTTTT

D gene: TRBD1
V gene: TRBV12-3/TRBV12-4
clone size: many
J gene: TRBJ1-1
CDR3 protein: CASTPGDRAYTEAFF
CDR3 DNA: TGTGCCAGCACTCCTGGGGACAGGGCGTACACTGAAGCTTTCTTT

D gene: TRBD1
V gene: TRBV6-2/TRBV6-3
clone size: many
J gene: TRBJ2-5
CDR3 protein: CASSYGDSDQETQYF
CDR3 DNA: TGTGCCAGCAGTTACGGGGACAGCGACCAAGAGACCCAGTACTTC

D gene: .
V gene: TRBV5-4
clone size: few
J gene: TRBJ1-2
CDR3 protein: CASSLESAAGYTF
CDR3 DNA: TGTGCCAGCAGCTTGGAAAGCGCCGCGGGCTACACCTTC

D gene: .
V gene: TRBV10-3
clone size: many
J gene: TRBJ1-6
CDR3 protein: CAISESWRQGNSPLHF
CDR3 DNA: TGTGCCATCAGTGAGTCCTGGAGGCAGGGGAATTCACCCCTCCACTTT

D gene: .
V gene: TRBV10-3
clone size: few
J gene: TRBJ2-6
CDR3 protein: CAISESLSRRRSDSGANVLTF
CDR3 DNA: TGTGCCATCAGTGAGTCACTTAGTCGCAGACGGTCCGACTCTGGGGCCAACGTCCTGACTTTC

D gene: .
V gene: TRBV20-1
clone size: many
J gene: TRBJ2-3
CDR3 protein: CSAEDGAGDTQYF
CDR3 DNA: TGCAGTGCAGAGGACGGGGCCGGAGATACGCAGTATTTT

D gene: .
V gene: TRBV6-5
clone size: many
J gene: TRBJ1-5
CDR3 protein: CASSYSGFHQPQHF
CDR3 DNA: TGTGCCAGCAGTTACTCAGGGTTTCATCAGCCCCAGCATTTT

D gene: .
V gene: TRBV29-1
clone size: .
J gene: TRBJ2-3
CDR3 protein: CSVEGAGDTQYF
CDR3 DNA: TGCAGCGTTGAGGGGGCCGGAGATACGCAGTATTTT

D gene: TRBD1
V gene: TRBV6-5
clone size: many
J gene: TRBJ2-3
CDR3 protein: CASSYGRGWDTQYF
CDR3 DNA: TGTGCCAGCAGTTACGGCAGGGGGTGGGATACGCAGTATTTT

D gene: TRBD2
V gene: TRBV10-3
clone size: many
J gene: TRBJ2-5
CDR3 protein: CAISDRSGPETQYF
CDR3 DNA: TGTGCCATCAGTGACCGTAGCGGGCCTGAGACCCAGTACTTC

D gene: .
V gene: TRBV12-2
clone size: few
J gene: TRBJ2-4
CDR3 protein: CASRLAMVDGRDF
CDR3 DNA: TGTGCAAGTCGCTTAGCGATGGTCGACGGGCGGGACTTC

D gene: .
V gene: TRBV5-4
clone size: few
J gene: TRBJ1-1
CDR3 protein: CASSLIRGTEAFF
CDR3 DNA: TGTGCCAGCAGCTTGATCAGGGGAACTGAAGCTTTCTTT

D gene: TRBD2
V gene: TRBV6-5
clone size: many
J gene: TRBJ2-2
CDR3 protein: CASSYWTSGGASGELFF
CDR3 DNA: TGTGCCAGCAGTTACTGGACTAGCGGGGGGGCCTCCGGGGAGCTGTTTTTT

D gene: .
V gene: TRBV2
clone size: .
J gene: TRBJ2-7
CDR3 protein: CASIRGGTAAYEQYF
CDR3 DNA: TGTGCCAGCATCCGTGGCGGGACAGCCGCCTACGAGCAGTACTTC

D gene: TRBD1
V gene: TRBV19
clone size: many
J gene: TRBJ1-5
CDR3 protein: CASSTQGGTQHF
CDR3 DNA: TGTGCCAGTAGTACGCAGGGGGGGACCCAGCATTTT